This T cell receptor (beta chain) stems from a study of chemoradiotherapy in HPV16-positive cancers. Study context: Two HPV16-positive patients' cells yielded candidate HPV-specific clones and common motifs. The study, taken as a whole, reports: During treatment, candidate HPV-specific clones and E7-related motifs expanded in tumor.

The method was immunoSEQ multiplex PCR; TCRdb's version includes in-frame clones alone and lacks a portion of them. Of roughly 14,000 clones listed, over 70% are singletons. In this sample, this clone turned up a few times. As yet, its antigen is unknown. This CDR3 has 13 residues. Germline V gene lookup returns CDR1 MNHEY and CDR2 SVGAGI. Between the trimmed V and J ends, which lost 6 bases and 0 bases, there was a span of 6 bases. V and J are TRBV6-5 and TRBJ2-1; D unresolved. This specimen was collected from a patient who underwent chemoradiotherapy. The origin of this receptor is a human donor with HPV-associated anogenital cancer. CDR3 nucleotides: TGTGCCAGCAGCCTCTTCTCCTACAATGAGCAGTTCTTC. It specifies CASSLFSYNEQFF.